What follows are 24 T cell receptor beta chains derived from one specimen sequenced in a study of blood T cells in healthy people across ages. A sample-barcoded 5' primer and a J-beta primer mix were used in a second PCR of roughly 6 to 11 cycles. Via MiXCR, TCRdb re-called the 5' RACE reads, giving one row per CDR3 protein. The repertoire has 650,000 to 800,000 distinct CDR3 sequences, around 43% of them found once; the top ten carry around 18%. What was sequenced was blood. The receptor set was obtained from a man between 60 and 75 years old in good health.

In regard to this clonotype: The junction and the germline gene differ at one end; a read error may be behind it. The chain is built from TRBV6-2 or TRBV6-3 and TRBJ2-1; a possible D gene is TRBD2 (6 bases). The CDR3 sequence is 18 residues long. The germline V gene encodes CDR1 MNHEY and CDR2 SVGEGT. The CDR3: CANSQIYDGTQIYNEQFF. The CDR3 nucleotides read TGTGCCAACAGTCAGATCTACGACGGGACTCAGATTTACAATGAGCAGTTCTTC.

The chain uses TRBV5-1 and TRBJ1-1; the D is unclear. Trimming shortened V by 4 bases and J by 2 bases, and 15 bases separated the two germline ends. The CDR3 has 15 residues. CDR1 SGHRS and CDR2 YFSETQ come from the germline V gene. The CDR3 nucleotides are TGCGCCAGCAGCCCTAACGGGGATTTAAACACTGAAGCTTTCTTT. Its translation: CASSPNGDLNTEAFF.

The chain combines TRBV2 with TRBJ1-5; D not certain. The germline V gene has CDR1 SNHLY and CDR2 FYNNEI. Trimming shortened V by 6 bases and J by 6 bases, and 12 bases separated the two germline ends. The CDR3 sequence is 13 residues long. Here the CDR3 reads CASRIRDVQPQHF. In nucleotides, the CDR3 is TGTGCCAGCAGAATCCGAGACGTTCAGCCCCAGCATTTT.

A few counts support this clonotype. The chain couples TRBV15 to TRBJ2-3, with a weak D call TRBD1 (5 bases). Trimming took 6 bases from V and 3 from J, leaving 19 bases between them. The CDR3 extends over 16 amino acids. Germline CDR1 LNHNV, CDR2 YYDKDF (reference sequence). The CDR3 coding sequence is TGTGCCACCAGTGTCCGCAGGGATTTAGGAACAGATACGCAGTATTTT. Translated: CATSVRRDLGTDTQYF.

The table lists this clonotype with many counts. The chain carries TRBV5-1 and TRBJ1-2; unclear D gene. Germline V gene sequence: CDR1 SGHRS, CDR2 YFSETQ. Deletions cut 0 bases from V and 2 bases from J, with 5 bases between. The CDR3 totals 13 residues. The CDR3 spells CASSLDSNYGYTF. DNA of the CDR3: TGCGCCAGCAGCTTGGATTCCAACTATGGCTACACCTTC.

The rearrangement joins TRBV28 to TRBJ1-2; D unclear. CDR3 length: 13 amino acids. Germline V gives CDR1 MDHEN, CDR2 SYDVKM. Trimming left V 3 bases short and J 3 bases short, with 8 bases between. The CDR3 DNA sequence: TGTGCCAGCAGTTTGAATGGCCACTATGGCTACACCTTC. It is translated as CASSLNGHYGYTF.

This rearrangement joins TRBV6-2 or TRBV6-3 to TRBJ2-6; D unresolved. The germline V gene encodes CDR1 MNHEY and CDR2 SVGEGT. V dropped 2 bases and J dropped 0 bases, with 11 bases sitting between them. The CDR3 spans 17 residues. CDR3 DNA sequence: TGTGCCAGCAGTTACCCGGGCCTCTCCTCTGGGGCCAACGTCCTGACTTTC. It is translated as CASSYPGLSSGANVLTF.

This clonotype showed up just a few times. CDR3 DNA sequence: TGTGCCAGCAGTTACTCGATGCAGGAGCCGTACAATGAGCAGTTCTTC. Its translation is CASSYSMQEPYNEQFF. This sequence joins TRBV6-2 or TRBV6-3 and TRBJ2-1; D not resolved. The CDR3 length is 16 residues. V lost 0 bases and J lost 4, with 13 bases in between. CDR1 is MNHEY and CDR2 is SVGEGT in the germline V gene.

This clonotype has more than one count but fewer than ten. The CDR3 protein is CASRTGSYNSPLHF. The CDR3 DNA reads as TGTGCCAGCAGGACAGGGTCCTATAATTCACCCCTCCACTTT. V is TRBV6-5 and J is TRBJ1-6; 7 positions match TRBD1. The germline gives CDR1 MNHEY, CDR2 SVGAGI. This CDR3 is built from 14 residues. Trimming at V came to 6 bases and at J to 1 base, leaving 0 bases not matched to a gene.

As regards this clonotype: One end of the junction is discordant with germline, which a read error may explain. This sequence joins TRBV4-3 and TRBJ2-5, with D tentatively TRBD2 (6 bases). CDR1 and CDR2 (germline): LGHNA, YSLEER. The CDR3 is 14 residues long. The CDR3 region has the DNA TGCGCCAGCAGCCTAAGCGGGCTTGCAGAGACCCGGTACTTC. Its translation is CASSLSGLAETRYF.

This clonotype came up a few times. The genes are TRBV27 and TRBJ2-3; TRBD1 matches 8 bases. The trim removed 8 bases at V and 3 bases at J, leaving 4 bases unmatched. Germline assignment: CDR1 MNHEY and CDR2 SMNVEV (reference sequence). This CDR3 region has 13 residues. The CDR3 DNA sequence: TGTGCCAGCGGAGACAGGGGAACAGATACGCAGTATTTT. It specifies CASGDRGTDTQYF.

The chain couples TRBV20-1 to TRBJ1-1; weak D call: TRBD1 (6 bases). Trimming shortened V by 3 bases and J by 2 bases, and 10 bases separated the two germline ends. The CDR3 runs 13 residues. Germline values: CDR1 DFQATT, CDR2 SNEGSKA (reference sequence). CDR3: CSARQGGNTEAFF. CDR3 nucleotide sequence: TGCAGTGCTAGGCAAGGGGGAAACACTGAAGCTTTCTTT.

The V and J genes are TRBV6-2 or TRBV6-3 and TRBJ1-2, with D unclear. The ends were cut back, 4 bases at V and 8 bases at J, with 17 bases in the middle. The CDR3 is 14 residues long. Germline V gene lookup returns CDR1 MNHEY and CDR2 SVGEGT. This CDR3 is CASSWRKGSDGYTF. CDR3 in DNA: TGTGCCAGCAGTTGGCGGAAGGGTTCGGACGGCTACACCTTC.

This clonotype was observed many times. J is TRBJ2-4 and V is TRBV4-3; 7 positions agree with TRBD1. CDR1 LGHNA and CDR2 YSLEER come from the germline V gene. The CDR3 runs 15 residues. After removal of 0 bases from V and 2 bases from J, the junction contained 1 base not matched to a gene. DNA for the CDR3: TGCGCCAGCAGCCAAGACAGGGGGACCAAAAACATTCAGTACTTC. Protein product: CASSQDRGTKNIQYF.

The rearrangement links TRBV12-3 or TRBV12-4 to TRBJ1-1; possible D gene TRBD1, 5 bases. V was cut by 7 bases and J by 4 bases, with 13 bases left in between. CDR3 length: 13 residues. Written as DNA, the CDR3 is TGTGCCAGCACCGTCGGGGGAGGCACTGAAGCTTTCTTT. As protein: CASTVGGGTEAFF.

V and J are TRBV20-1 and TRBJ1-1; D is uncertain. Trimming left V 0 bases short and J 1 base short, with 15 bases between. The CDR3 is 16 amino acids. The V gene's germline CDR1 is DFQATT and CDR2 SNEGSKA (reference sequence). DNA for the CDR3: TGCAGTGCTAGAGATCTGGTCAGCGAGAGGAACACTGAAGCTTTCTTT. It is translated as CSARDLVSERNTEAFF.

At least ten counts were recorded for this clonotype. This chain links TRBV7-2 with TRBJ2-5; TRBD1 aligns across 8 bases. V lost 3 bases and J lost 7; bases outside the gene matches: 10. The CDR3 runs to 15 residues. The germline CDR1 and CDR2 sequences are SGHTA and FQGNSA. CDR3 region: CASSFNQAGGLTQYF. In nucleotides, the CDR3 is TGTGCCAGCAGCTTTAACCAAGCAGGGGGCCTGACCCAGTACTTC.

V usage is TRBV2 and J usage is TRBJ1-6, with TRBD1 identical over 8 bases. The CDR3 consists of 14 residues. The trim removed 5 bases at V and 10 bases at J, leaving 7 bases unmatched. The germline V gene has CDR1 SNHLY and CDR2 FYNNEI. CDR3 in DNA: TGTGCCAGCAGTCAGGGGGCGCAAGAATCACCCCTCCACTTT. Its protein product is CASSQGAQESPLHF.

This clonotype was found a few times. The chain employs TRBV13 and TRBJ1-2, with D unresolved. This CDR3 has 14 amino acids. The germline V gene has CDR1 PRHDT and CDR2 FYEKMQ (reference sequence). The germline V and J ends were trimmed by 3 bases and 1 base, with 9 bases remaining between them. The CDR3: CASSFKEDNYGYTF. Here the CDR3 DNA reads TGTGCCAGCAGCTTTAAGGAGGATAACTATGGCTACACCTTC.

This clonotype was seen a few times. The chain uses TRBV20-1 and TRBJ2-7; 8 bases line up with TRBD2. V was pared by 3 bases and J by 6 bases, with 7 bases of the junction left unmatched. The CDR3 is made up of 13 amino acids. The germline gives CDR1 DFQATT, CDR2 SNEGSKA (reference sequence). The CDR3 bases are TGCAGTGCTAGCCCGGGACTAGTAGCCGAGCAGTACTTC. Encoded protein: CSASPGLVAEQYF.

The CDR3 region is CASRNSRTEAFF. In nucleotides, the CDR3 is TGTGCCAGCAGGAACAGTCGGACTGAAGCTTTCTTT. The V gene is TRBV12-3 or TRBV12-4, the J gene TRBJ1-1; D is ambiguous. V dropped 6 bases and J dropped 5 bases, with 10 bases sitting between them. This CDR3 has 12 residues.

The genes are TRBV4-3 and TRBJ2-7, with 9 bases matching TRBD2. Germline loops: CDR1 LGHNA, CDR2 YSLEER. This CDR3 contains 16 residues. V was clipped by 4 bases and J by 2 bases; unmatched bases: 9. The CDR3 coding sequence is TGCGCCAGCAGCCCGTCTCTAGCGGGGACGCCCTACGAGCAGTACTTC. Its protein is CASSPSLAGTPYEQYF.

The rearrangement uses TRBV7-8 and TRBJ2-1; D perhaps matches TRBD1 (6 bases). The CDR3 has 13 amino acids. Trimming took 6 bases from V and 9 from J, leaving 15 bases between them. Germline V gene data show CDR1 as SGHVS and CDR2 as FQNEAQ. The CDR3 DNA follows: TGTGCCAGCAGTTCGGCAGGGGAATCTGAGCAGTTCTTC. Translating it yields CASSSAGESEQFF.

The V and J genes are TRBV3-1 and TRBJ2-5; a possible D gene is TRBD2 (6 bases). Germline V gene sequence: CDR1 LGHDT, CDR2 YNNKEL (reference sequence). The CDR3 sequence is 13 residues long. With 2 bases removed from V and 7 bases from J, the gap between germline ends came to 11 bases. This chain's CDR3 is CASSQSMEGTQYF. The CDR3 region has the DNA TGTGCCAGCAGCCAATCTATGGAGGGGACCCAGTACTTC.